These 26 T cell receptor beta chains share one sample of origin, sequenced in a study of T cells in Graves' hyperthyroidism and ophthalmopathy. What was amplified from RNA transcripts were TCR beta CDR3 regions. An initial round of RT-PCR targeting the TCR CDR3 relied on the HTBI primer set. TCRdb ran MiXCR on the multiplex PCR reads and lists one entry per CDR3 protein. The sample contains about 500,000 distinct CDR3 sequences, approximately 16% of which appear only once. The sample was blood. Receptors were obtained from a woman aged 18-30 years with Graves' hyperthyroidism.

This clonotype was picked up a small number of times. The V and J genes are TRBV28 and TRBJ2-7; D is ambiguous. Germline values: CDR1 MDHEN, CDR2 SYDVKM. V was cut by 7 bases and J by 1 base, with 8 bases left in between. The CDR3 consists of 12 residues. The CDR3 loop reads CASNPNSYEQYF. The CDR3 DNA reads TGTGCCAGCAACCCCAATTCCTACGAGCAGTACTTC.

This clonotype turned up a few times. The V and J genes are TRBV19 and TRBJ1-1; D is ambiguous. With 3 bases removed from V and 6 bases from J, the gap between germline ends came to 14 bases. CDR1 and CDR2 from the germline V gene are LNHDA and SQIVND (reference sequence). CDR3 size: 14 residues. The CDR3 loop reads CASSILRDGAEAFF. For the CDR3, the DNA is TGTGCCAGTAGTATTTTACGGGATGGGGCTGAAGCTTTCTTT.

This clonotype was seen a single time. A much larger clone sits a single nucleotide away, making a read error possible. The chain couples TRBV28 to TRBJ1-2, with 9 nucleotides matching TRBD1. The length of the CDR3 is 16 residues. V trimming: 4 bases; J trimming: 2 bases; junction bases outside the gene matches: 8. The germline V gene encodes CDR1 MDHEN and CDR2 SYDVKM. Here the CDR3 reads CASSSLSGTGNYGYTF. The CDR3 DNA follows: TGTGCCAGCAGTTCCTTATCCGGGACAGGGAACTATGGCTACACCTTC.

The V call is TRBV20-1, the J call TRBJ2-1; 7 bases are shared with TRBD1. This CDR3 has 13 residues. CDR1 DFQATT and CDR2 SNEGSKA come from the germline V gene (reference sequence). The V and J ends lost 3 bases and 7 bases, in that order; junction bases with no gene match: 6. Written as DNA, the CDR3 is TGCAGTGCTAGTGACAGGGTCCCGAATGAGCAGTTCTTC. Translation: CSASDRVPNEQFF.

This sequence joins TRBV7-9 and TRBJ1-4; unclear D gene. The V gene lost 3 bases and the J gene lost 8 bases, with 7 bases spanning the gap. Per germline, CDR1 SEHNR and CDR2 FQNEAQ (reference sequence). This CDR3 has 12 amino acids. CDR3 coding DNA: TGTGCCAGCAGCTTCGAGAGAGAAAAACTGTTTTTT. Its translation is CASSFEREKLFF.

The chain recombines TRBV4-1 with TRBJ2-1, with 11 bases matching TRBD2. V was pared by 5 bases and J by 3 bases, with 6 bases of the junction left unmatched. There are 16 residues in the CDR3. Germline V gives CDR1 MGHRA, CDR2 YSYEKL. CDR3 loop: CASSASTSGGYNEQFF. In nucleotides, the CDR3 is TGCGCCAGCAGCGCCAGTACTAGCGGGGGCTACAATGAGCAGTTCTTC.

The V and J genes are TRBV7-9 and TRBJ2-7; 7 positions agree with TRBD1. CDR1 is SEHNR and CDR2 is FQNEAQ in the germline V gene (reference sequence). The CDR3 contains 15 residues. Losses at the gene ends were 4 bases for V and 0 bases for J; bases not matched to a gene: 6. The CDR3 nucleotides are TGTGCCAGCAGCTCATACAGGGGCCGCTCCTACGAGCAGTACTTC. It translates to CASSSYRGRSYEQYF. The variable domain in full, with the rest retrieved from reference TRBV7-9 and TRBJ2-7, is DTGVSQNPRHKITKRGQNVTFRCDPISEHNRLYWYRQTLGQGPEFLTYFQNEAQLEKSRLLSDRFSAERPKGSFSTLEIQRTEQGDSAMYLCASSSYRGRSYEQYFGPGTRLTVT.

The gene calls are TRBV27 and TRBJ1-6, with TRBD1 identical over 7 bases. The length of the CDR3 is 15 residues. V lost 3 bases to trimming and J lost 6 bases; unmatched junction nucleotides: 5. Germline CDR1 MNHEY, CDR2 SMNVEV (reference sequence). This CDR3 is CASSLVTGINSPLHF. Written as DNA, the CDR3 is TGTGCCAGCAGTTTGGTGACAGGGATTAATTCACCCCTCCACTTT.

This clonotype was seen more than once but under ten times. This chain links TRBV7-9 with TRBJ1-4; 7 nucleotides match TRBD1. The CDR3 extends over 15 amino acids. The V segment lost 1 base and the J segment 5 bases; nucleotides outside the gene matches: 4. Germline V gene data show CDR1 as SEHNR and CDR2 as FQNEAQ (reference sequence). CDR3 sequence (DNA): TGTGCCAGCAGCTTAGTGGGGGACAGAAATGAAAAACTGTTTTTT. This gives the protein CASSLVGDRNEKLFF.

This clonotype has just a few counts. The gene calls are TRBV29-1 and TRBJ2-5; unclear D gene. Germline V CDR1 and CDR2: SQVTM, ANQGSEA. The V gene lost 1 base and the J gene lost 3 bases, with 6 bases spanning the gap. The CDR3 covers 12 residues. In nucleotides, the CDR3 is TGCAGCGTTGAAGCAGGTGAAGAGACCCAGTACTTC. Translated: CSVEAGEETQYF. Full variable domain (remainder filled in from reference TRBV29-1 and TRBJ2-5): SAVISQKPSRDICQRGTSLTIQCQVDSQVTMMFWYRQQPGQSLTLIATANQGSEATYESGFVIDKFPISRPNLTFSTLTVSNMSPEDSSIYLCSVEAGEETQYFGPGTRLLVL.

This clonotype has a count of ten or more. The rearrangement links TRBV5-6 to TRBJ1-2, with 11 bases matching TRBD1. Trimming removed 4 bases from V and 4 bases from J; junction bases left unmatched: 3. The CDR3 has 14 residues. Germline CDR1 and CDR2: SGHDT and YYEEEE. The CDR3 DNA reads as TGTGCCAGCAGCGCGGACAGGGGGCCCTATGGCTACACCTTC. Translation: CASSADRGPYGYTF.

This CDR3 reads CSAGSGGGAKNIQYF. The CDR3 DNA sequence: TGCAGTGCTGGTAGCGGGGGGGGGGCCAAAAACATTCAGTACTTC. The chain has TRBV20-1 and TRBJ2-4; 11 positions agree with TRBD2. The CDR3 loop spans 15 amino acids. Trimming at V came to 5 bases and at J to 1 base, leaving 4 bases not matched to a gene. Germline assignment: CDR1 DFQATT and CDR2 SNEGSKA (reference sequence).

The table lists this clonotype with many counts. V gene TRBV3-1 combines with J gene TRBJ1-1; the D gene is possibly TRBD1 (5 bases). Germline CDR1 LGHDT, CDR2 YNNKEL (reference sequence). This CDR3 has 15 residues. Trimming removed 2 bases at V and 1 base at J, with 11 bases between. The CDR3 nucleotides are TGTGCCAGCAGCCAATGGGGGGATGGGAACACTGAAGCTTTCTTT. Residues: CASSQWGDGNTEAFF.

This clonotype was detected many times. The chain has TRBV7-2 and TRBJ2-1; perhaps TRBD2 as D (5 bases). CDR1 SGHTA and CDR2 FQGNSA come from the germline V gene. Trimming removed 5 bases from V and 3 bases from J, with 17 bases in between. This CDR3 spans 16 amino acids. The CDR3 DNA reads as TGTGCCAGCAGCCTGTTGGGAGAGGGCCTCTACAATGAGCAGTTCTTC. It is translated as CASSLLGEGLYNEQFF.

The CDR3 reads CASSLPASGDQYF. Here the CDR3 DNA reads TGTGCCAGCAGTTTACCTGCTAGCGGGGATCAGTACTTC. The J gene is TRBJ2-7, the V gene TRBV28, with 9 bases matching TRBD2. The CDR3 runs 13 residues. Trimming at V came to 2 bases and at J to 10 bases, leaving 6 bases not matched to a gene. Germline loops: CDR1 MDHEN, CDR2 SYDVKM.

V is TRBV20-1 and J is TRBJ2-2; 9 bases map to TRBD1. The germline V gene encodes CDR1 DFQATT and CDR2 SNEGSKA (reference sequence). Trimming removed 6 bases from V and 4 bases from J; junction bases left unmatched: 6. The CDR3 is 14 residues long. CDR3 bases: TGCAGTGCGTATGGGACAGGGATCACCGGGGAGCTGTTTTTT. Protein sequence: CSAYGTGITGELFF.

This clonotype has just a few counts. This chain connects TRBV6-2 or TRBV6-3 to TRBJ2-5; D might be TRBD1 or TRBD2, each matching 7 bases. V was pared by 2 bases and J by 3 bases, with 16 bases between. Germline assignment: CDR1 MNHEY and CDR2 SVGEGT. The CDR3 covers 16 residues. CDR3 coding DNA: TGTGCCAGCAGTTACATGGGAGGGGGCCGAGAAGAGACCCAGTACTTC. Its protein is CASSYMGGGREETQYF.

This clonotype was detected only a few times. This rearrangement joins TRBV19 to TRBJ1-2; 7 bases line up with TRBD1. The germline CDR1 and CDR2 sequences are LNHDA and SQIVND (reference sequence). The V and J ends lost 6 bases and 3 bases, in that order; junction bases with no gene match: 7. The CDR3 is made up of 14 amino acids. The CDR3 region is CASRGTRGDYGYTF. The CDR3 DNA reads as TGTGCCAGTAGAGGAACCAGGGGGGACTATGGCTACACCTTC.

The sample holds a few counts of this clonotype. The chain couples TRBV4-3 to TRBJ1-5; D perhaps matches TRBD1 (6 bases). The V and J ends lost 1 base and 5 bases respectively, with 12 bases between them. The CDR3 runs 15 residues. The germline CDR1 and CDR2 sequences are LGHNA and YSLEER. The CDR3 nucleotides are TGCGCCAGCAGCCAAGTTACAGGGTCCTATCAGCCCCAGCATTTT. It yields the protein CASSQVTGSYQPQHF.

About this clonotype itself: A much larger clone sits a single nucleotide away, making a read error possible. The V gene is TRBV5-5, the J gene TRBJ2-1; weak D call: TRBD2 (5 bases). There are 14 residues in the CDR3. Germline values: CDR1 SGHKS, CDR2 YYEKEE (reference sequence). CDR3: CASSSASSYNDQFF. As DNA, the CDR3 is TGTGCCAGCAGCTCAGCTAGCTCCTACAATGATCAGTTCTTC.

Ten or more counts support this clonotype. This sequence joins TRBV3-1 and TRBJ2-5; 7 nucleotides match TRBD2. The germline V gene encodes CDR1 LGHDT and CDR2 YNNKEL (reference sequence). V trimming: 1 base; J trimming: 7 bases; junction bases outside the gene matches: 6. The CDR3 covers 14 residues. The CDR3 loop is CASSQVRGSATQYF. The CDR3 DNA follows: TGTGCCAGCAGCCAAGTTCGCGGGAGTGCGACCCAGTACTTC.

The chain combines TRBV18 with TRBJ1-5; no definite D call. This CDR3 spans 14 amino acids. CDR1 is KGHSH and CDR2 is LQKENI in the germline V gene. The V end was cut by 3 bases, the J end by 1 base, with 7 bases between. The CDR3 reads CASSPWESNQPQHF. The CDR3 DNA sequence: TGTGCCAGCTCACCTTGGGAAAGCAATCAGCCCCAGCATTTT.

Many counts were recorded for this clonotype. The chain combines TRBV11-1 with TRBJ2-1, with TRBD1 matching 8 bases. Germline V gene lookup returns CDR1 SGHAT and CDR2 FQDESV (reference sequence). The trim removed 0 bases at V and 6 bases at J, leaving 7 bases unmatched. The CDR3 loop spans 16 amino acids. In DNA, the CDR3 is TGTGCCAGCAGCTTAGCTCGGACAGGGTCAAGCAATGAGCAGTTCTTC. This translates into CASSLARTGSSNEQFF.

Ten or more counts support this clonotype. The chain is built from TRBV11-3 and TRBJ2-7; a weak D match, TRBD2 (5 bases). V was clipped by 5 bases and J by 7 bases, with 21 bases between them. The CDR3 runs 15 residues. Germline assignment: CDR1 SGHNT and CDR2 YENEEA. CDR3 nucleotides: TGTGCCAGCAGCCGTGGACTCACTACAATACGAGAGCAGTACTTC. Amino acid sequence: CASSRGLTTIREQYF. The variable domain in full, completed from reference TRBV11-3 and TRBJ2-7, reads EAGVVQSPRYKIIEKKQPVAFWCNPISGHNTLYWYLQNLGQGPELLIRYENEEAVDDSQLPKDRFSAERLKGVDSTLKIQPAELGDSAVYLCASSRGLTTIREQYFGPGTRLTVT.

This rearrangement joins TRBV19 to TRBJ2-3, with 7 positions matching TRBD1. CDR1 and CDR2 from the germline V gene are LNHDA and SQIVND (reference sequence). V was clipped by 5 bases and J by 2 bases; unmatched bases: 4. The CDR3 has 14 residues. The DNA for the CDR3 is TGTGCCAGTAGTTCCACAGGGGACACAGATACGCAGTATTTT. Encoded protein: CASSSTGDTDTQYF.

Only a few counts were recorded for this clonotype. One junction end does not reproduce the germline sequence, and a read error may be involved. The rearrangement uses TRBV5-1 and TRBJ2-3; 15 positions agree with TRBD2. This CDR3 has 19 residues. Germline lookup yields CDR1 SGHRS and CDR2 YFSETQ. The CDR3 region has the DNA TGCGTCAGCAGCTCCGGACTAGCGGGAGGGGTTCGTAGCACAGATACGCAGTATTTT. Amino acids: CVSSSGLAGGVRSTDTQYF.